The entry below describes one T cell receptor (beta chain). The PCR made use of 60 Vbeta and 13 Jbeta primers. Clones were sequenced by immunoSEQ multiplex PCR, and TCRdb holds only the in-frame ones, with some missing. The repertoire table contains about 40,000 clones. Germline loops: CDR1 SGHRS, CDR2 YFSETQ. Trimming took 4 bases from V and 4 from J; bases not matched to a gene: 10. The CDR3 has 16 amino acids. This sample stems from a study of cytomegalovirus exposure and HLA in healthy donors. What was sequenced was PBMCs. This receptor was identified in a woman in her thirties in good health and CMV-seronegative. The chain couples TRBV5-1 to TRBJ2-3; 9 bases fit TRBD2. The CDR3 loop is CASSGLAGVEADTQYF. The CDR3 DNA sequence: TGCGCCAGCAGCGGGTTAGCGGGAGTAGAGGCAGATACGCAGTATTTT.